This passage covers 12 T cell receptor beta chains from one sample sequenced in a study of cytomegalovirus exposure and HLA in healthy donors. The PCR used 60 Vbeta and 13 Jbeta primers. The method was immunoSEQ multiplex PCR; TCRdb's version includes in-frame clones alone and lacks a portion of them. There are 140,000 or so clones in the sample; around 86% occur only once, and 1.2% lies in the top ten. Material for sequencing was PBMCs. These TCRs come from a female donor in good health and CMV-seronegative.

The rearrangement joins TRBV10-3 to TRBJ1-5, with no clear D. Looked up from germline, CDR1 is ENHRY and CDR2 is SYGVKD. Trimming pared 2 bases from V and 6 bases from J, leaving 8 bases between. The CDR3 is made up of 13 amino acids. CDR3 bases: TGTGCCATCAGTGAGGGTTTCGGTCAGCCCCAGCATTTT. Encoded protein: CAISEGFGQPQHF.

The rearrangement links TRBV25-1 to TRBJ2-3; weak D call: TRBD2 (5 bases). Germline V lookup: CDR1 MGHDK, CDR2 SYGVNS. The CDR3 runs to 15 residues. V was trimmed by 4 bases and J by 4 bases, leaving 15 bases between them. The CDR3 loop reads CASSGILDLADTQYF. CDR3 sequence (DNA): TGTGCCAGCAGTGGAATACTAGATTTGGCAGATACGCAGTATTTT.

The rearrangement links TRBV28 to TRBJ2-7, with TRBD1 identical over 7 bases. CDR1 and CDR2 from the germline V gene are MDHEN and SYDVKM. This CDR3 region has 15 residues. J lost 6 bases, V lost 7 bases, and 15 bases had no gene match. DNA of the CDR3: TGTGCCAGCACCACACCCACAGGGGTGAAAGCCGAGCAGTACTTC. It translates to CASTTPTGVKAEQYF.

The CDR3 region is CAGGGANEQFF. CDR3 coding DNA: TGTGCCGGCGGGGGAGCGAATGAGCAGTTCTTC. The chain carries TRBV19 and TRBJ2-1, with 7 positions matching TRBD2. Germline V gene data show CDR1 as LNHDA and CDR2 as SQIVND (reference sequence). This CDR3 has 11 amino acids. The V segment lost 11 bases and the J segment 7 bases; nucleotides outside the gene matches: 5.

This chain links TRBV7-6 with TRBJ2-7; TRBD2 might be the D (6 bases). Germline lookup yields CDR1 SGHVS and CDR2 FNYEAQ. The CDR3 consists of 16 residues. Trimming took off 1 base at V and 7 bases at J, with 20 bases between the two ends. CDR3 sequence reads: CASSLDVGSRLLEQYF. CDR3 sequence (DNA): TGTGCCAGCAGCTTAGACGTCGGGAGCCGGCTTTTAGAGCAGTACTTC.

The gene calls are TRBV4-2 and TRBJ2-1, with 11 positions matching TRBD2. Germline V gene lookup returns CDR1 LGHNA and CDR2 YNFKEQ. Trimming took 0 bases from V and 6 from J; bases not matched to a gene: 1. This CDR3 region has 15 residues. The CDR3 loop reads CASSQDSGRANEQFF. Here the CDR3 DNA reads TGTGCCAGCAGCCAAGATAGCGGGAGGGCCAATGAGCAGTTCTTC.

The rearrangement joins TRBV5-4 to TRBJ2-1, with 7 bases identical to TRBD1. From germline, CDR1 is SGHNT and CDR2 YYREEE (reference sequence). CDR3 size: 13 residues. V was clipped by 0 bases and J by 6 bases; unmatched bases: 0. CDR3 nucleotide sequence: TGTGCCAGCAGCTTGGACAGGGGCAATGAGCAGTTCTTC. Its translation is CASSLDRGNEQFF.

This chain connects TRBV2 to TRBJ2-3; possibly TRBD2 for D (5 bases). Deletions cut 11 bases from V and 1 base from J, with 13 bases between. The V gene's germline CDR1 is SNHLY and CDR2 FYNNEI. The CDR3 consists of 13 residues. CDR3 loop: CALGSIGTDTQYF. Here the CDR3 DNA reads TGTGCCCTTGGGAGTATAGGCACAGATACGCAGTATTTT. Based on the CDR3 plus reference TRBV2 and TRBJ2-3, the full variable domain is EPEVTQTPSHQVTQMGQEVILRCVPISNHLYFYWYRQILGQKVEFLVSFYNNEISEKSEIFDDQFSVERPDGSNFTLKIRSTKLEDSAMYFCALGSIGTDTQYFGPGTRLTVL.

This clone was counted a few times. V gene TRBV2 combines with J gene TRBJ1-5; possibly TRBD1 for D (5 bases). The CDR3 has 12 residues. V was clipped by 6 bases and J by 2 bases, with 5 bases between them. Germline CDR1 SNHLY, CDR2 FYNNEI. CDR3 in DNA: TGTGCCAGCAGACAGGGCAATCAGCCCCAGCATTTT. Translation gives CASRQGNQPQHF.

The rearrangement uses TRBV19 and TRBJ1-5; 8 bases match TRBD1. This CDR3 contains 12 residues. V dropped 7 bases and J dropped 7; count of bases not matched to a gene: 3. From germline, CDR1 is LNHDA and CDR2 SQIVND (reference sequence). The CDR3 here is CASTGGGQPQHF. In nucleotides, the CDR3 is TGTGCCAGTACAGGGGGCGGACAGCCCCAGCATTTT.

The chain is built from TRBV6-1 and TRBJ1-1, with 10 bases identical to TRBD1. The CDR3 covers 15 residues. The germline V gene has CDR1 MNHNS and CDR2 SASEGT. V lost 4 bases and J lost 3; bases outside the gene matches: 5. The CDR3 DNA follows: TGTGCCAGCAGTGCCGAGACAGGGGGCTACACTGAAGCTTTCTTT. Translated, it gives CASSAETGGYTEAFF.

In its sample, this clone was seen a few times. The chain has TRBV4-1 and TRBJ2-5, with a tentative D call TRBD1 (5 bases). V gave up 4 bases and J gave up 2 bases, with 17 bases separating them. Per germline, CDR1 MGHRA and CDR2 YSYEKL. The CDR3 totals 16 residues. For the CDR3, the DNA is TGCGCCAGCAGCCGAACAGGCGACAGCACTCAAGAGACCCAGTACTTC. It is translated as CASSRTGDSTQETQYF.